The present T cell receptor (beta chain) was sequenced within a study of molecular identifiers for immune sequencing clone quantification. At the level of the study: Replicate runs used RNA from approximately 20,000 or 100,000 naive CD8 cells, which was split five ways into aliquots, and four of those aliquots were then sequenced. Study-wide results and limits: Naive cells had under 1% of molecules in clones above 20 RNA copies, effectors over 98%. Single-cell amounts of spiked Jurkat TCR RNA were reportedly detectable among about a million naive cells.

Both previously described methods and listed TCR primers were employed to make bulk TCR libraries. MiXCR, applied by TCRdb to the PCR reads, yields one record per CDR3 protein. The sample has roughly 630,000 distinct CDR3 sequences; 25% are singletons. Per the germline V gene, CDR1 is MGHRA and CDR2 is YSYEKL. The CDR3 loop spans 16 amino acids. Comments on this clonotype: As yet, its antigen is unknown. A read error may be the cause here, since a much bigger clone is one base away.

The specimen sequenced was naive CD8+ T cells from blood, with Jurkat cell RNA spiked in. Sample subset: FACS-sorted CD8+CD4-CCR7+CD45RA+ naive T cells. This TCR was sampled from a human donor in good health. Some libraries in this study had Jurkat cell RNA spiked in. This chain connects TRBV4-1 to TRBJ2-1; 8 positions agree with TRBD2. The CDR3 reads CASNQVAGGWVDEQFF. The DNA of the CDR3 is TGCGCCAGCAACCAAGTCGCGGGAGGTTGGGTTGATGAGCAGTTCTTC.